The 17 T cell receptor beta chains presented below share a single source sample, sequenced in a study of blood T cells in healthy people across ages. It was with a sample-barcoded 5' primer and a J-beta primer mix that a second PCR of roughly 7 to 12 cycles was run. TCRdb itself ran the 5' RACE reads through MiXCR, one entry per CDR3 protein. Among 700,000 to 950,000 distinct CDR3 sequences, about 42% were seen once, and the ten largest hold 20%. The specimen sequenced was blood. The receptors were sampled from a woman aged 60-75 years in good health.

This sequence joins TRBV5-1 and TRBJ1-2; weak D call: TRBD1 (5 bases). The CDR3 length is 12 residues. Germline V gives CDR1 SGHRS, CDR2 YFSETQ. Trimming shortened V by 5 bases and J by 6 bases, and 11 bases separated the two germline ends. For the CDR3, the DNA is TGCGCCAGCAGTGGGGGGAATAATGGCTACACCTTC. Amino acid sequence: CASSGGNNGYTF.

This chain uses TRBV5-1 with TRBJ2-7, with 14 bases lining up with TRBD2. The CDR3 consists of 18 residues. The germline V gene has CDR1 SGHRS and CDR2 YFSETQ. V gave up 3 bases and J gave up 4 bases; unmatched junction bases: 12. The CDR3 protein is CASSSKTGTSGRGYEQYF. The CDR3 DNA reads as TGCGCCAGCAGCTCCAAAACCGGGACTAGCGGGAGAGGTTACGAGCAGTACTTC.

The V call is TRBV12-3 or TRBV12-4, the J call TRBJ1-1; D call uncertain. V dropped 6 bases and J dropped 6 bases, with 14 bases sitting between them. The CDR3 totals 13 residues. The CDR3 loop is CASRSFTVSEAFF. The CDR3 DNA reads as TGTGCCAGCAGGTCATTCACAGTATCTGAAGCTTTCTTT.

This clonotype was observed a handful of times. The rearrangement joins TRBV5-6 to TRBJ2-5; D is undetermined. Trimming took 0 bases from V and 5 from J, leaving 11 bases between them. Germline V gene lookup returns CDR1 SGHDT and CDR2 YYEEEE. This CDR3 is built from 14 residues. The CDR3 DNA reads TGTGCCAGCAGCTTGGTAGGGTCGGAGGAGACCCAGTACTTC. It codes for CASSLVGSEETQYF.

The chain couples TRBV7-2 to TRBJ1-2; D is uncertain. The V end lost 2 bases, the J end lost 6 bases, and 13 bases lay between the germline ends. The CDR3 contains 14 residues. Per germline, CDR1 SGHTA and CDR2 FQGNSA. The chain's CDR3 is CASSLFGGLNGYTF. CDR3 nucleotides: TGTGCCAGCAGCTTATTCGGAGGGTTGAATGGCTACACCTTC.

This clonotype has a count of ten or more. The chain is built from TRBV4-3 and TRBJ2-1; 11 nucleotides line up with TRBD2. The germline V gene has CDR1 LGHNA and CDR2 YSLEER. Trimming removed 9 bases from V and 5 bases from J; junction bases left unmatched: 12. The CDR3 sequence is 16 residues long. The DNA for the CDR3 is TGCGCCAGTTCGCCCGGCCTACTAGCGGGAGACAATGAGCAGTTCTTC. Encoded protein: CASSPGLLAGDNEQFF.

This clonotype was seen at least ten times. The CDR3 coding sequence is TGTGCCACCAGCAGAGGACAGGGTAATGAAAAACTGTTTTTT. This translates into CATSRGQGNEKLFF. V gene TRBV15 combines with J gene TRBJ1-4; 7 positions match TRBD1. CDR3 size: 14 residues. The V and J ends lost 1 base and 4 bases, in that order; junction bases with no gene match: 0. Germline V lookup: CDR1 LNHNV, CDR2 YYDKDF (reference sequence). Full variable domain (missing parts from reference TRBV15 and TRBJ1-4): DAMVIQNPRYQVTQFGKPVTLSCSQTLNHNVMYWYQQKSSQAPKLLFHYYDKDFNNEADTPDNFQSRRPNTSFCFLDIRSPGLGDTAMYLCATSRGQGNEKLFFGSGTQLSVL.

The genes are TRBV29-1 and TRBJ2-1, with D perhaps TRBD1 or TRBD2 (5 bases each). V was trimmed by 4 bases and J by 5 bases, leaving 12 bases between them. The germline gives CDR1 SQVTM, CDR2 ANQGSEA. There are 13 residues in the CDR3. CDR3 region: CSVGAGTDNEQFF. The CDR3 DNA follows: TGCAGCGTTGGTGCCGGGACCGACAATGAGCAGTTCTTC.

This clonotype was seen a few times. The rearrangement joins TRBV9 to TRBJ2-3; 13 nucleotides line up with TRBD2. Losses at the gene ends were 2 bases for V and 5 bases for J; bases not matched to a gene: 8. Germline V gives CDR1 SGDLS, CDR2 YYNGEE. The CDR3 consists of 17 residues. CDR3 coding DNA: TGTGCCAGCAGCGTTCAGGGACTAGCGGGGAGTAGAGATACGCAGTATTTT. Translated: CASSVQGLAGSRDTQYF.

The chain employs TRBV28 and TRBJ2-3; D may be TRBD2 (6 bases). CDR3 length equals 16 residues. Germline CDR1 and CDR2: MDHEN and SYDVKM. V was pared by 8 bases and J by 5 bases, with 23 bases between. CDR3 amino acids: CASEVGGTPNGDTQYF. The CDR3 DNA sequence: TGTGCCAGCGAGGTGGGAGGCACACCCAACGGAGATACGCAGTATTTT.

Comment on this clonotype: The CDR3 does not end in the conserved phenylalanine or tryptophan, so this is likely a read error. This chain links TRBV2 with TRBJ2-1; TRBD2 aligns across 14 bases. The CDR3 loop spans 14 amino acids. Trimming took 8 bases from V and 7 from J; bases not matched to a gene: 4. CDR1 SNHLY and CDR2 FYNNEI come from the germline V gene. CDR3 sequence: CASDRLAGGNEQFL. The DNA of the CDR3 is TGTGCCAGCGACCGACTAGCGGGGGGGAATGAGCAGTTCTTA.

This clonotype occurred a few times. J is TRBJ2-3 and V is TRBV18; a possible D gene is TRBD1 (5 bases). Germline lookup yields CDR1 KGHSH and CDR2 LQKENI. Trimming took off 3 bases at V and 2 bases at J, with 18 bases between the two ends. This CDR3 region has 17 residues. DNA of the CDR3: TGTGCCAGCTCACCCAGGGCCCTCCGCACATTCACAGATACGCAGTATTTT. This codes for CASSPRALRTFTDTQYF.

This chain joins TRBV12-3 or TRBV12-4 and TRBJ2-2; TRBD2 matches at 8 bases. Germline trimming cut 0 bases from V and 4 bases from J; bases unmatched to any gene: 4. This CDR3 is 16 amino acids long. CDR3 amino acids: CASSLAGAGVTGELFF. The CDR3 region has the DNA TGTGCCAGCAGTTTAGCTGGAGCGGGGGTCACCGGGGAGCTGTTTTTT.

The chain combines TRBV3-1 with TRBJ2-7; TRBD2 aligns across 11 bases. The CDR3 sequence is 16 residues long. J gave up 4 bases and V 1 base, and 6 bases lay outside the gene matches. CDR1 LGHDT and CDR2 YNNKEL come from the germline V gene (reference sequence). This CDR3 reads CASSQASGGLKYEQYF. CDR3 bases: TGTGCCAGCAGCCAAGCTAGCGGGGGGCTGAAATACGAGCAGTACTTC.

This clonotype came up a few times. With a much larger clone just one base away, this may be a read error. V gene TRBV20-1 combines with J gene TRBJ2-7; 8 bases are a match to TRBD2. Germline values: CDR1 DFQATT, CDR2 SNEGSKA (reference sequence). Trimming removed 4 bases from V and 3 bases from J; junction bases left unmatched: 2. CDR3 length: 12 amino acids. As DNA, the CDR3 is TGCAGTGCTATTACTAGCGGCTACGAGCAGTACTTC. Translating gives CSAITSGYEQYF.

This clonotype was picked up a small number of times. The CDR3 DNA sequence: TGCAGTGCTCCAAGACTAGCACCCTACAATGAGCAGTTCTTC. This encodes CSAPRLAPYNEQFF. The gene calls are TRBV20-1 and TRBJ2-1; the match to TRBD2 covers 7 bases. After removal of 5 bases from V and 2 bases from J, the junction contained 6 bases not matched to a gene. CDR3 size: 14 residues. The V gene's germline CDR1 is DFQATT and CDR2 SNEGSKA (reference sequence).

This clonotype was detected only a few times. The CDR3: CSARGALATNEKLFF. The CDR3 DNA is TGCAGCGCAAGGGGAGCTTTGGCGACTAATGAAAAACTGTTTTTT. V usage is TRBV29-1 and J usage is TRBJ1-4, with a tentative D call TRBD1 (5 bases). The CDR3 length is 15 residues. Germline loops: CDR1 SQVTM, CDR2 ANQGSEA. Deletions cut 7 bases from V and 2 bases from J, with 17 bases between.